This T cell receptor (beta chain) was observed in a study of T cell repertoires in chronic hepatitis B (dated by TCRdb to between 2019 and 2020). Libraries were constructed by the immunoSEQ multiplex PCR assay. As stored in TCRdb, this immuneACCESS dataset retains in-frame rearrangements with V and J assigned. A fraction of the clones does not appear; measured against another copy, unresolved V genes explain less than half of the discrepancy, and the remainder lacks a known reason. For this sample there are over a thousand clones; roughly four fifths appear just once. Jointly, the top ten make up approximately 9% of the sample. This clone was found a few times. What antigen it recognizes has not been identified. No per-base quality is available; no much larger clone lies one base away. The germline V gene yields SGHTA for CDR1 and FQGNSA for CDR2. The V end loses 1 base and the J end loses 5 bases, and a stretch of 17 bases separates them. The CDR3 numbers 16 residues from cysteine through phenylalanine. Of the read, only the CDR3 DNA is kept; its 48 bases are in frame from base 1.

The sequence came from a human donor with chronic hepatitis B virus infection. Specimen: total CD8+ T cells from PBMCs. The chain is assembled from TRBV7-2 and TRBJ2-5; too little of a D gene remains to name it. The CDR3 has the sequence CASSLVRVMWLETQYF. The DNA reads as follows: TGTGCCAGCAGCTTAGTACGGGTCATGTGGTTGGAGACCCAGTACTTC.